These 5 T cell receptor beta chains were all obtained from the same sample, sequenced in a study of blood T cells in healthy people across ages. The authors ran a second PCR of 7 to 11 cycles using a sample-barcoded 5' primer and a J-beta primer mix. TCRdb called the 5' RACE reads again in MiXCR, with one record for every CDR3 protein. The data show 2 million or so distinct CDR3 sequences, around half seen once. Sequenced sample: blood. The origin of the receptors is a woman aged 40-49 years in good health.

This clonotype was seen only a few times. The chain recombines TRBV20-1 with TRBJ2-5, with 10 nucleotides matching TRBD2. V was clipped by 3 bases and J by 2 bases; unmatched bases: 3. The CDR3 runs 14 residues. Germline V gene data show CDR1 as DFQATT and CDR2 as SNEGSKA (reference sequence). CDR3 amino acids: CSASSGGIQETQYF. In DNA form, the CDR3 reads TGCAGTGCTAGTAGCGGGGGGATTCAAGAGACCCAGTACTTC.

J is TRBJ2-4 and V is TRBV7-2; 11 positions agree with TRBD1. The J call may be incorrect, as the DNA end agrees better with TRBJ2-7. This CDR3 spans 15 amino acids. Germline CDR1 is SGHTA and CDR2 is FQGNSA. CDR3 DNA: TGTGCCAGCAGCTTAAGGGACAGGGGGGCCCACGAGCAGTACTTC. Amino acid sequence: CASSLRDRGAHEQYF.

This clonotype was seen at least ten times. The junction and the germline gene differ at one end; a read error may be behind it. The chain couples TRBV4-3 to TRBJ2-3; 9 bases map to TRBD1. Germline loops: CDR1 LGHNA, CDR2 YSLEER. The CDR3 contains 14 residues. DNA of the CDR3: TGTGCCAGCAGCCAGGACAGGGGAGCAGATACGCAGTATTTT. Its protein product is CASSQDRGADTQYF.

Only a few counts were recorded for this clonotype. The chain uses TRBV4-3 and TRBJ1-6, with TRBD1 matching over 8 bases. With 1 base clipped from V and 5 bases from J, the junction kept 13 bases outside the gene matches. Per the germline V gene, CDR1 is LGHNA and CDR2 is YSLEER. This CDR3 contains 19 residues. DNA for the CDR3: TGCGCCAGCAGCCAAGCAGTAGGGACAGGACCGATACATAATTCACCCCTCCACTTT. Protein: CASSQAVGTGPIHNSPLHF.

A single count supports this clonotype. The genes are TRBV4-2 and TRBJ2-2; no clear D gene. This CDR3 is built from 14 residues. Germline-derived CDR1 and CDR2 are LGHNA and YNFKEQ. V lost 6 bases, J lost 4 bases, and 12 bases lay in between. CDR3 in amino acids: CASSQSGSTGELFF. The CDR3 nucleotides read TGTGCCAGCAGTCAATCAGGTTCCACCGGGGAGCTGTTTTTT.